This T cell receptor (beta chain) was identified in a study of blood T cell repertoires in COVID-19. About the study: COVID-19 samples, acute and convalescent, were from the United States, Italy and Spain.

This clone has more than one count but fewer than ten. Authors' processing steps: The authors estimated nucleated cell counts from reference gene primer amplification. TCRdb keeps only in-frame clones here, not all; method: immunoSEQ multiplex PCR. The V and J calls and clone size are taken from that table; D and trimming were inferred from the DNA. The repertoire consists of 200,000 to 250,000 clones, with roughly 84% occurring once and the leading ten covering about 1.9%. Sequenced sample: peripheral blood. The sequence was obtained from a man aged 35 to 55 with active or convalescent COVID-19.

CDR3 coding DNA: TGCAGTGCTAGTAGTCTACAGAGTAACACTGAAGCTTTCTTT. Residues: CSASSLQSNTEAFF. This chain links TRBV20-1 with TRBJ1-1; D unclear. Germline assignment: CDR1 DFQATT and CDR2 SNEGSKA (reference sequence). V was pared by 3 bases and J by 2 bases, with 13 bases between. This CDR3 region has 14 residues.